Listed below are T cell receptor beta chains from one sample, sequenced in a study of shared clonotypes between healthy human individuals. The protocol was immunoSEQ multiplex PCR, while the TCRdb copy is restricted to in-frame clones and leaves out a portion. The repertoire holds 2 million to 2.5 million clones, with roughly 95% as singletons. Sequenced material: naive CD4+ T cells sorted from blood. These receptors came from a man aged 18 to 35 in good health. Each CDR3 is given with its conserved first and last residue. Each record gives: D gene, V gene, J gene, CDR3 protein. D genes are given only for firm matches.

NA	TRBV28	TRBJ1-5	CATSVDQPQHF
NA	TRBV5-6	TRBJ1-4	CASTTWGLQGEKLFF
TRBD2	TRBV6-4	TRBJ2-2	CASSDLAGGRPGELFF
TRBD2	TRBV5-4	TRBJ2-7	CASSWSTSGGAYEQYF
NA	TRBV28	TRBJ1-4	CASSSQWSNEKLFF
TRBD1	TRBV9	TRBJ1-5	CASSPGQGNQPQHF
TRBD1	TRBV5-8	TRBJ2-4	CASSFPGGIIQYF
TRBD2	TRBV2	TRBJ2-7	CASRRGASGSSYEQYF
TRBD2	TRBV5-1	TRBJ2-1	CASSLTSGTTYNEQFF
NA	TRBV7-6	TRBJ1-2	CASSLIHLYGYTF
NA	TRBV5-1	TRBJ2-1	CASSSSSLISYNEQFF
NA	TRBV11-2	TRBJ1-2	CASSLEGRASDYGYTF
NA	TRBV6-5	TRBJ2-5	CASSRQALETQYF
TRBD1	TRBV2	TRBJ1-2	CASSEGQGKFGYTF
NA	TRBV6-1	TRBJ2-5	CASSGSGTQETQYF
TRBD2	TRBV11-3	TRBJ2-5	CAGTTSGNQETQYF
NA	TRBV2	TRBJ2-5	CASTIGVETQYF
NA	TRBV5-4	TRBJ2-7	CASSSPGRNEQYF
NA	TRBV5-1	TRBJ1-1	CASSLDGRALDFEAFF
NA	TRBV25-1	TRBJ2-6	CASSDGGSGANVLTF
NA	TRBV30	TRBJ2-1	CAWSPDTYNEQFF
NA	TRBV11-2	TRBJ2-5	CASSLLWGQETQYF
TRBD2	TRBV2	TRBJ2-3	CASSDGGGLTDTQYF
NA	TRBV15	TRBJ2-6	CATSTPSGANVLTF
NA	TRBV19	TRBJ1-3	CASSTYASIQTTSSGNTIYF
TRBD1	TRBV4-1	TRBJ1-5	CASSQGRATGKHQPQHF
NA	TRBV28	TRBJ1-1	CASRGPGLAEAFF
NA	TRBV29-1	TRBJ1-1	CSVETNRWGNTEAFF
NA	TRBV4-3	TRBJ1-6	CASSQVGQGKSPLHF
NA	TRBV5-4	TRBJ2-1	CATSGTEYNEQFF
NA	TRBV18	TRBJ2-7	CASSPGTEYEQYF
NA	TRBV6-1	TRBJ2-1	CASSGGTTLSNEQFF
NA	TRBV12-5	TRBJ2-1	CASAGVYNEQFF
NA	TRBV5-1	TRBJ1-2	CASSPGEGYGYTF
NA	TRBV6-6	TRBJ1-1	CATYGTVNTEAFF
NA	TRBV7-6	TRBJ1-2	CASSSQEKGSGYTF
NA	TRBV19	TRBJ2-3	CASSSGAYTDTQYF
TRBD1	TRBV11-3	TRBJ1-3	CASSLGDRDGNTIYF
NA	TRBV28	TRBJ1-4	CASHRGGLNEKLFF
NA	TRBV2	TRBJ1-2	CASSDSGGRKRGYTF
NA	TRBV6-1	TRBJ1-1	CASRTGAGTEAFF
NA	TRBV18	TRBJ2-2	CASSPPNRERPGELFF
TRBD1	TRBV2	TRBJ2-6	CASSKMTGGGYGANVLTF
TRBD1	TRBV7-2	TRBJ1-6	CASSLGEGQGRNSPLHF
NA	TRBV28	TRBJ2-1	CASHKPGSYNEQFF
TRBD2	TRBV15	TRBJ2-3	CATSRGRRAGGGTDTQYF
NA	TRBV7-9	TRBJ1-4	CASSSTPIGEKLFF
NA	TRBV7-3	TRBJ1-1	CASSLKGGTEAFF
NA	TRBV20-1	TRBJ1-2	CSARPVGATF
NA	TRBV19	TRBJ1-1	CASSIKGYTEAFF